The clone carrying this T cell receptor beta chain was seen repeatedly, ten times or more. Its specificity is not known. Germline CDR1 and CDR2: SGHRS and YFSETQ. Trimming removed 4 bases at V and 7 bases at J, with 20 bases between. This CDR3 spans 16 amino acids. The record originates from a study of T-cell reconstitution after alpha-beta-depleted transplantation in children. The study, taken as a whole, reports: Two months or so post-transplant, alpha-beta T cells reportedly derived from several hundred expanded graft clones. A year had passed since transplant, and T-cell counts and diversity by then came mostly from newly produced T cells.

During its preparation, the TCRbeta library received unique molecular identifiers. TCRdb re-called the PCR reads through MiXCR, storing one row per CDR3 protein. The sample holds some 150,000 distinct CDR3 sequences; around 9% are singletons and the top ten take about a sixth. J is TRBJ2-2 and V is TRBV5-1; the D gene is possibly TRBD1 (6 bases). The source was PBMCs, mostly from graft donor cells, collected 180 days after TCRalphabeta/CD19-depleted stem cell transplant. This receptor was identified in a female patient aged 2-15 years who had a stem cell transplant for congenital amegakaryocytic thrombocytopenia, so the T cells may come from the graft donor. Written as DNA, the CDR3 is TGCGCCAGCAGCGGTAACAGGGCTCAACTGGACGGGGAGCTGTTTTTT. This translates into CASSGNRAQLDGELFF.